Reported below is one T cell receptor beta chain. No cognate antigen has been identified for it. No much larger clone is present one base from it, and per-base qualities are unavailable. Patients with autoimmune disease history or receiving systemic immunosuppression were excluded from the trial. Peripheral blood for TCR sequencing was collected from all dose cohorts at baseline, on cycle 4 day 1, and on cycle 7 day 1. Samples were obtained from an open-label, multicenter, first-in-human phase I dose-escalation trial of ivuxolimab. The trial enrolled adults with locally advanced or metastatic head and neck squamous cell, hepatocellular, melanoma or renal cell carcinoma. Before TCR sequencing, CD4+ T cells and CD8+ T cells from peripheral blood were sorted into separate populations. This record belongs to a study of OX40 agonist ivuxolimab in advanced cancers. Concerning the study at large: Ivuxolimab was a fully human IgG2 agonistic monoclonal antibody targeting the costimulatory receptor OX40 (CD134). Partial responses occurred in three dose-escalation patients: two with cutaneous melanoma and one with hepatocellular carcinoma. A male proportion of about 79% and a mean age of 60 years, ranging from about 20 to 85, were recorded for the dose-escalation cohort. Patients were allowed to have had prior anti-PD-1, anti-PD-L1 or anti-CTLA-4 therapy, and 30% to 40% of the dose-escalation patients had previously received checkpoint inhibitors. Intravenous ivuxolimab was administered to patients every 2 weeks at six dose levels: 0.01, 0.1, 0.3, 1.5, 3 and 10 mg/kg. The paper reports the monotherapy dose-escalation portion (N of about 47 patients) of the phase I ivuxolimab trial. Peripheral TCRbeta sequencing was intended to test whether TCR sequence diversity was altered and clonal T-cell expansion was caused by ivuxolimab. Of the 50 to 55 dose-escalation patients, hepatocellular carcinoma was present in roughly 19, melanoma in approximately 15, renal cell carcinoma in 9 and head and neck cancer in 9. The study at large found these results: Low levels of normalized T-cell clonal expansion were also seen in some patients who did not respond. After ivuxolimab, more expanded clones were found on average in CD8+ T cells than in CD4+ T cells. Partial responders in the 0.1-3.0 mg/kg groups had among the lowest normalized peripheral clonal expansion, especially among CD8+ T cells. The antigen specificity of the peripheral T cells that underwent clonal expansion was not determined. Clonal expansion of both CD4+ and CD8+ blood T cells was observed from baseline to week 6 at doses 0.1 to 3.0 mg/kg.

CDR3 length: 12 amino acids, cysteine to phenylalanine. The DNA shown is the 36-base CDR3, in frame from base 1. The germline V gene (reference sequence) yields LNHDA for CDR1 and SQIVND for CDR2. V loses 3 bases, J loses 6 bases, and the germline ends lie 7 bases apart. To sequence the TCRbeta CDR3 region, genomic DNA was isolated from the sorted cells. TCRbeta CDR3 regions were sequenced using the immunoSEQ Assay. Sourced from immuneACCESS, this table was stored by TCRdb with only in-frame sequences that have V and J called. A share of the clones is absent; for the studies checked, an unresolved V gene accounts for under half, and the remainder has no known explanation. The sample has 60,000 to 65,000 clones on record, about nine tenths of them singletons. The ten largest clones capture 25% of the sample.

The chain links TRBV19 with TRBJ2-3; the D gene cannot be named for sure. The sequence was obtained from an adult with an advanced solid tumor such as melanoma, head and neck, liver or kidney cancer. The sample was CD4+ or CD8+ T cells sorted from blood, taken in a trial of the OX40 agonist ivuxolimab. This receptor has the CDR3 CASSIGRDTQYF. The sequence in DNA is TGTGCCAGTAGTATTGGTAGGGATACGCAGTATTTT.